This T cell receptor beta chain was sequenced during a study of cytomegalovirus exposure and HLA in healthy donors. Study summary: A prior analysis found fewer than 120 million unique TCR beta sequences from 170 million or so T cells.

The study's findings and limits: Data from an earlier analysis indicated that most TCR beta V segments were productive either about 90% or about 30% of the time. Later, TCR association rates were found to vary by HLA locus, highest for DRB1 and lowest for HLA-C. Immune exposure information available was restricted to CMV serostatus.

The primer mix had 60 Vbeta and 13 Jbeta primers. The method was immunoSEQ multiplex PCR; TCRdb's version includes in-frame clones alone and lacks a portion of them. The sample lists more than 130,000 clones; around 83% were seen once. Remarks on this clone: Its antigen remains unknown.

CDR1 and CDR2 from the germline V gene are KGHSH and LQKENI. The CDR3 has 14 amino acids. The germline V and J ends were trimmed by 3 bases and 10 bases, with 18 bases remaining between them. The sequenced sample consisted of PBMCs. This TCR came from a man aged 35-49 years in good health and CMV-seropositive. The V gene is TRBV18, the J gene TRBJ1-1; TRBD1 might be the D (5 bases). CDR3 DNA sequence: TGTGCCAGCTCACCCCAATTAGGGGATCACGGAGCTTTCTTT. It translates to CASSPQLGDHGAFF. Full variable domain (remainder filled in from reference TRBV18 and TRBJ1-1): NAGVMQNPRHLVRRRGQEARLRCSPMKGHSHVYWYRQLPEEGLKFMVYLQKENIIDESGMPKERFSAEFPKEGPSILRIQQVVRGDSAAYFCASSPQLGDHGAFFGQGTRLTVV.